This T cell receptor (beta chain) originates from a study of identical twins. TCRdb redid the calling of the 5' RACE reads with MiXCR, one entry per CDR3 protein. The data show nearly 900,000 distinct CDR3 sequences, roughly an eighth seen once. This clonotype showed up just a few times. Its antigen is not identified. V lost 8 bases, J lost 0 bases, and 14 bases lay in between. The CDR3 spans 15 residues. Study-wide points: Without tracking the same donors, conclusions rested on cross-sectional statistical analysis.

The data also belong to a second study, concerning yellow fever vaccine responses in identical twins.

The sequencing input was PBMCs. This rearrangement joins TRBV12-3 or TRBV12-4 to TRBJ1-3; unclear D gene. This sequence was found in a woman aged 18-29 years in good health. CDR3 in DNA: TGTGCCAGCTGGCGAGCCCAGACCTCTGGAAACACCATATATTTT. Its translation: CASWRAQTSGNTIYF.